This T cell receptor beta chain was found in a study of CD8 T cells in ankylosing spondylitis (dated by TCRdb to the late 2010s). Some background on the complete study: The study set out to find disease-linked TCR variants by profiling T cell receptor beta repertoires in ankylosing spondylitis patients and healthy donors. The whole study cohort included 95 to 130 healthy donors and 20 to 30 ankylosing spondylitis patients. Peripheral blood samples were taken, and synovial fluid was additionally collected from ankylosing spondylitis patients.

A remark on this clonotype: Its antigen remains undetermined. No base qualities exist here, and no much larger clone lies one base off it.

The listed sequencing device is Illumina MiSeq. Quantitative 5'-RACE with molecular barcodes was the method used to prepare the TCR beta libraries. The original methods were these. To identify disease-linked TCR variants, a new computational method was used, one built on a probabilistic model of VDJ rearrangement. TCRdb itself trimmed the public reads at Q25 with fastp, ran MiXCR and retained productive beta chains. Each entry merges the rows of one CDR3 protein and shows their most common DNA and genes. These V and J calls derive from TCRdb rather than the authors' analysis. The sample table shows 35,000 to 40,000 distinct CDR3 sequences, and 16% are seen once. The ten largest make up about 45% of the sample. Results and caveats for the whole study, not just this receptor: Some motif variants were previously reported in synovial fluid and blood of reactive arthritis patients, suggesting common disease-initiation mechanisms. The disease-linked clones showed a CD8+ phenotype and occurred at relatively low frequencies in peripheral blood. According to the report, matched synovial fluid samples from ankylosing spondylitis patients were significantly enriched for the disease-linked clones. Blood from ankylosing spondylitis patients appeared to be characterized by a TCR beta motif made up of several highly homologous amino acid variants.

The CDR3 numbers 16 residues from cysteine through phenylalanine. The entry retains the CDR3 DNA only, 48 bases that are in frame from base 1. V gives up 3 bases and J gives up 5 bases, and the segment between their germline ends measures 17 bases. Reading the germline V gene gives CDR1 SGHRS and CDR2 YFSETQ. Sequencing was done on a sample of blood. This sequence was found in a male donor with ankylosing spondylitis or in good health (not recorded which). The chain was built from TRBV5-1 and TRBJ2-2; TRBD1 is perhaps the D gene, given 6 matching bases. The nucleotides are TGCGCCAGCAGCTCCGGGGACAACTTCGCAACCGGGGAGCTGTTTTTT. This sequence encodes CASSSGDNFATGELFF.